The TCR beta chain under discussion was sequenced for a study of blood T cell repertoires in COVID-19. Study overall: From T cells, B-cell-depleted T cells, or PBMCs came the material, which was cDNA or gDNA.

This CDR3 has 18 amino acids. Germline loops: CDR1 LGHDT, CDR2 YNNKEL (reference sequence). The V segment lost 1 base and the J segment 0 bases; nucleotides outside the gene matches: 6. Assay used: immunoSEQ multiplex PCR; TCRdb lists only in-frame clones, some missing. The data hold hundreds of thousands of clones, with about 79% observed a single time. The chain joins TRBV3-1 (or the pseudogene TRBV3-2) to TRBJ1-6, with TRBD1 identical over 7 bases. The receptor was derived from a man aged 80 or over with acute or convalescent COVID-19. Sequences were obtained from peripheral blood. CDR3 loop: CASSQGPTGSSYNSPLHF. DNA of the CDR3: TGTGCCAGCAGCCAAGGCCCGACAGGGAGCTCCTATAATTCACCCCTCCACTTT.